This TCR beta chain was documented in a study of T-cell reconstitution after alpha-beta-depleted transplantation in children. CDR1 and CDR2 (germline): SGHVS, FQNEAQ. The CDR3 contains 19 residues. V lost 5 bases to trimming and J lost 5 bases; unmatched junction nucleotides: 16. A library of TCRbeta sequences, prepared with unique molecular identifiers, was generated. TCRdb passed the PCR reads through MiXCR, listing each CDR3 protein once. Of about 360,000 distinct CDR3 sequences listed, more than 10% are singletons. Specimen: PBMCs, collected from the stem cell graft. The chain is built from TRBV7-8 and TRBJ2-1, with 12 positions matching TRBD2. The receptor comes from a human donor who donated a stem cell graft to a child with Fanconi anemia. Here the CDR3 reads CASSLLITGLAGTNNEQFF. CDR3 bases: TGTGCCAGCAGCCTTCTCATCACCGGACTAGCGGGGACTAACAATGAGCAGTTCTTC.